These T cell receptor beta chains were read from a single sample in a study of blood T cell repertoires in COVID-19. The data were produced by immunoSEQ multiplex PCR, yet TCRdb's version contains in-frame clones alone and is incomplete. The data show about 330,000 clones, roughly nine tenths seen once. The sample was PBMCs or T cells enriched from blood (not recorded which). These receptors were taken from a young woman who had recovered from COVID-19. Both conserved end residues are part of each CDR3. A D gene is named only where the DNA matches it firmly. Size values are once, few and many counts, or a class for expanded clones, and some rows have none.

CDR3 protein,CDR3 DNA,clone size,J gene,D gene,V gene
CSIWTYQTTDTQYF,TGCAGCATTTGGACATATCAAACCACAGATACGCAGTATTTT,.,TRBJ2-3,.,TRBV29-1
CASLRGLVIYEQYF,TGTGCCAGTTTGAGGGGACTAGTCATCTACGAGCAGTACTTC,.,TRBJ2-7,TRBD2,TRBV27
CASSPQAGGYNEQFF,TGTGCCAGCAGCCCCCAGGCAGGAGGCTACAATGAGCAGTTCTTC,.,TRBJ2-1,.,TRBV7-3
CSVEGGSGTDTQYF,TGCAGCGTTGAGGGAGGGAGTGGGACAGATACGCAGTATTTT,.,TRBJ2-3,TRBD2,TRBV29-1
CASSRSGGGYNEQFF,TGCGCCAGCAGCAGGAGCGGGGGCGGCTACAATGAGCAGTTCTTC,.,TRBJ2-1,TRBD2,TRBV5-1
CASSLQDQPQHF,TGTGCCAGCAGCTTACAGGATCAGCCCCAGCATTTT,once,TRBJ1-5,.,TRBV7-3
CASSQDPGQGTYEQYF,TGTGCCAGCAGCCAAGATCCGGGACAGGGAACCTACGAGCAGTACTTC,.,TRBJ2-7,TRBD1,TRBV14
CASNDEGLANTGELFF,TGTGCCAGTAACGACGAAGGACTAGCCAACACCGGGGAGCTGTTTTTT,.,TRBJ2-2,TRBD2,TRBV19
CASSPPRGGGQETQYF,TGTGCCAGCTCACCACCTCGGGGGGGAGGCCAAGAGACCCAGTACTTC,.,TRBJ2-5,TRBD2,TRBV18
CASSPHYRALGTGELFF,TGTGCCAGCAGCCCTCACTACAGGGCCCTGGGGACCGGGGAGCTGTTTTTT,once,TRBJ2-2,.,TRBV9
CASRAGGAGNEQYF,TGTGCCAGCCGCGCTGGCGGGGCCGGGAACGAGCAGTACTTC,.,TRBJ2-7,.,TRBV18
CASTLGGAPYNEQFF,TGTGCCAGCACCCTAGGAGGGGCCCCCTACAATGAGCAGTTCTTC,.,TRBJ2-1,.,TRBV28
CSGGTSDTQYF,TGCAGCGGGGGGACTTCAGATACGCAGTATTTT,.,TRBJ2-3,.,TRBV29-1
CASSSQGLTYEQYF,TGTGCCAGCAGTTCTCAGGGACTGACCTACGAGCAGTACTTC,.,TRBJ2-7,.,TRBV28
CASSLAPGGGSTEAFF,TGTGCCAGCAGCTTAGCGCCGGGGGGAGGGAGCACTGAAGCTTTCTTT,.,TRBJ1-1,.,TRBV7-9
CASSDPGRAPYEQYF,TGTGCCAGCAGTGACCCTGGCAGGGCACCCTACGAGCAGTACTTC,.,TRBJ2-7,.,TRBV25-1
CASRRAGRSRYSNQPQHF,TGTGCCAGCAGACGTGCTGGGCGATCCCGTTATAGCAATCAGCCCCAGCATTTT,.,TRBJ1-5,.,TRBV19
CASSQGEGFNYGYTF,TGTGCCAGCAGCCAGGGGGAGGGATTCAACTATGGCTACACCTTC,.,TRBJ1-2,.,TRBV3-1/TRBV3-2
CASSLTSGASTDTQYF,TGTGCCAGCAGCTTAACTAGCGGAGCTAGCACAGATACGCAGTATTTT,.,TRBJ2-3,.,TRBV7-3